This section outlines one TCR beta chain sequence together with its context. What it binds is unknown. The data belong to a study of T cells in Graves' hyperthyroidism and ophthalmopathy. General study results and limits: In validation, the model predicted ophthalmopathy. These predictions came a median approximately 6.5 months before onset.

The TCR beta CDR3 regions underwent amplification using RNA transcripts as the source. The HTBI set primed first-round TCR CDR3 RT-PCR. TCRdb itself ran the multiplex PCR reads through MiXCR, one entry per CDR3 protein. The sample has about 400,000 distinct CDR3 sequences; around a sixth are singletons. The source is a woman aged 18-29 years with Graves' hyperthyroidism. Sample: blood.

CDR3 region: CASSSGEGGLGYNTGELFF. Here the CDR3 DNA reads TGTGCCAGCAGCTCAGGAGAAGGGGGTCTGGGATATAACACCGGGGAGCTGTTTTTT. This rearrangement joins TRBV3-1 to TRBJ2-2; a weak D match, TRBD1 (6 bases). CDR1 LGHDT and CDR2 YNNKEL come from the germline V gene (reference sequence). Between the trimmed V and J ends, which lost 5 bases and 2 bases, there was a span of 24 bases. The CDR3 consists of 19 residues.